This record looks at one T cell receptor beta chain sequence and its context. Between the trimmed V and J ends, which lost 1 base and 4 bases, there was a span of 17 bases. CDR1 and CDR2 (germline): LGHNA, YNFKEQ. This CDR3 contains 16 residues. Among the donors, all were Caucasian adults who lived in Nashville, Tennessee. The data were obtained in a study of shared clonotypes between healthy human individuals. The wider study: Samples came from a couple of female and three male donors aged 18 to 49.

It was at deep level that the assay was run. The authors ran unsorted PBMC replicate PCRs on roughly 330 ng DNA, approximately 30,000 T cell genomes. Clones were sequenced by immunoSEQ multiplex PCR, and TCRdb holds only the in-frame ones, with some missing. The sample has 520,000 or so clones, 70% to 80% seen once; the top ten hold 13%. This TCR was recovered from a woman aged 40 to 49 in good health. Some clones in this sample may be carry-over from other donors' samples. The rearrangement links TRBV4-2 to TRBJ2-7; D may match TRBD1 or TRBD2 (5 bases each). Input material: PBMCs. The chain's CDR3 is CASSQVTQGGGYEQYF. CDR3 in DNA: TGTGCCAGCAGCCAAGTTACGCAGGGCGGCGGGTACGAGCAGTACTTC.